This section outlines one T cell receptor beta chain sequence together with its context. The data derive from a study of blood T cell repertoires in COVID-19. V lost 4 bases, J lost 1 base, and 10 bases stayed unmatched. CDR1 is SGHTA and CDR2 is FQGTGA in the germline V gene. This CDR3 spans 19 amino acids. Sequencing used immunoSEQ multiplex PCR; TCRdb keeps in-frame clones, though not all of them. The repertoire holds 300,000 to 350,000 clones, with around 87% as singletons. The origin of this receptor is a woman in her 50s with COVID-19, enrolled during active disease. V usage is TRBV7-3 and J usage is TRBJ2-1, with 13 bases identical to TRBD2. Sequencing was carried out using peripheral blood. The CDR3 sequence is CASSSRGTSGMGSYNEQFF. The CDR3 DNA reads TGTGCCAGCAGCTCCAGGGGGACTAGCGGGATGGGGTCCTACAATGAGCAGTTCTTC.